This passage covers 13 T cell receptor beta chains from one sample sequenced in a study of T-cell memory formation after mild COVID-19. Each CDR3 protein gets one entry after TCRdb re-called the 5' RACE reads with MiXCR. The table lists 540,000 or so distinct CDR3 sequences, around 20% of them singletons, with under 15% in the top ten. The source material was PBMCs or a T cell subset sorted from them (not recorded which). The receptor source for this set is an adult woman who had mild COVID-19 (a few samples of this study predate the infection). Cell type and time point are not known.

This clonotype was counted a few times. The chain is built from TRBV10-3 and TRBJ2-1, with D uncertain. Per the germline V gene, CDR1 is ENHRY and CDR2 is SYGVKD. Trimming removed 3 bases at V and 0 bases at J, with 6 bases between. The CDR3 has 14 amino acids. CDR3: CAISDSSSYNEQFF. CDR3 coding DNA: TGTGCCATCAGTGACAGTAGCTCCTACAATGAGCAGTTCTTC.

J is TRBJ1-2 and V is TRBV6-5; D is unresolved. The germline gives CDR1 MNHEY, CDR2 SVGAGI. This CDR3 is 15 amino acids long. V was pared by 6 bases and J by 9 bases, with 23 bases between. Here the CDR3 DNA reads TGTGCCAGCAGCTCATCGAGGACGGGAGTTATGAGCTACACCTTC. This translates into CASSSSRTGVMSYTF.

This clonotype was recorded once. CDR3 nucleotides: TGTGCCAGTAGTATTCAGAGTACTAGCAATCAGCCCCAGCATTTT. This encodes CASSIQSTSNQPQHF. The chain recombines TRBV19 with TRBJ1-5; D remains ambiguous. Per germline, CDR1 LNHDA and CDR2 SQIVND (reference sequence). The CDR3 runs 15 residues. V lost 3 bases, J lost 0 bases, and 9 bases lay in between.

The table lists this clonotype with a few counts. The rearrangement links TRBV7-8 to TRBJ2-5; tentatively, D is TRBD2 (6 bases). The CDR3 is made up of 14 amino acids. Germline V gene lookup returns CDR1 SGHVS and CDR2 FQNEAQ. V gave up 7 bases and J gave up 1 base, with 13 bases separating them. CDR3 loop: CASNLGGLQETQYF. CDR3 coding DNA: TGTGCCAGCAACCTCGGGGGACTCCAAGAGACCCAGTACTTC.

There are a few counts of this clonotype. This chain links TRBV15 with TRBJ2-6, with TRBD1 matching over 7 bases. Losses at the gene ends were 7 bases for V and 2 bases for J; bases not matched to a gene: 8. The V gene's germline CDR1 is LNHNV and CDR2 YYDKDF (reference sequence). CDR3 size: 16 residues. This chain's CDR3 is CATKSRDRAGANVLTF. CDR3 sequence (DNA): TGTGCCACCAAATCCCGAGACAGGGCTGGGGCCAACGTCCTGACTTTC.

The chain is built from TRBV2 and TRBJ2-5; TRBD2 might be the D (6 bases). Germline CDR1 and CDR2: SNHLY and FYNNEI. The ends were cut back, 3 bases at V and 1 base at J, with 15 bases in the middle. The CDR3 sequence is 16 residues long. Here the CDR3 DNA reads TGTGCCAGCAGTGACCGGGACTGGACCTCCCAAGAGACCCAGTACTTC. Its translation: CASSDRDWTSQETQYF.

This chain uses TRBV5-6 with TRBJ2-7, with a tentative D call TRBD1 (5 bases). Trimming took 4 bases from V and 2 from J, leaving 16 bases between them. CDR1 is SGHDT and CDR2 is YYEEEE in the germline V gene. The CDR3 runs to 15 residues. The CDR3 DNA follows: TGTGCCAGCAGCCAGCAGGGCAGAGCGCCCTACGAGCAGTACTTC. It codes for CASSQQGRAPYEQYF.

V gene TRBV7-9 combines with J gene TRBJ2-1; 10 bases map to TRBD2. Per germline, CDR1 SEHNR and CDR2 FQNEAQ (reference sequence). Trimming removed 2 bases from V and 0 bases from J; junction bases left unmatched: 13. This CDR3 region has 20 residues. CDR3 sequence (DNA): TGTGCCAGCAGCTTATTTGGTAGCGGGAGGACGACGAGCTCCTACAATGAGCAGTTCTTC. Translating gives CASSLFGSGRTTSSYNEQFF.

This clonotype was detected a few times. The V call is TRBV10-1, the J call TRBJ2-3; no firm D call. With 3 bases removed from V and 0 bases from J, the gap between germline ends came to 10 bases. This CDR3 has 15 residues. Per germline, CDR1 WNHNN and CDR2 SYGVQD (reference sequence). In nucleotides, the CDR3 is TGCGCCAGCAGTGATGTTACTTCTAGCACAGATACGCAGTATTTT. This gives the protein CASSDVTSSTDTQYF.

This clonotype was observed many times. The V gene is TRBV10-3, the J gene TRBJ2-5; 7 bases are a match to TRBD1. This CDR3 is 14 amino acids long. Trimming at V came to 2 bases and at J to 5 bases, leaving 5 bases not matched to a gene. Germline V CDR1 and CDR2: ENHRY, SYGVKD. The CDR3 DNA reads TGTGCCATCAGTGAGCCGACAGGGTCGGAGACCCAGTACTTC. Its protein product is CAISEPTGSETQYF.

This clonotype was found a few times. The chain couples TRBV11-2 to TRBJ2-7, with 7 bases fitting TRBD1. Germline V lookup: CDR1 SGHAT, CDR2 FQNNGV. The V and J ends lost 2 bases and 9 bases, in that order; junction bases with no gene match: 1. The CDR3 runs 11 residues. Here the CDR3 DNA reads TGTGCCAGCAGCTTAAACAGGGGGCAGTACTTC. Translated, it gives CASSLNRGQYF.

In DNA, the CDR3 is TGTGCCTGGAGTCCTCCTCCGGGACTTGGCACTGAAGCTTTCTTT. Translating it yields CAWSPPPGLGTEAFF. This chain links TRBV30 with TRBJ1-1; D perhaps matches TRBD1 (5 bases). Looked up from germline, CDR1 is GTSNPN and CDR2 is SVGIG (reference sequence). Trimming shortened V by 2 bases and J by 4 bases, and 17 bases separated the two germline ends. The CDR3 covers 15 residues.

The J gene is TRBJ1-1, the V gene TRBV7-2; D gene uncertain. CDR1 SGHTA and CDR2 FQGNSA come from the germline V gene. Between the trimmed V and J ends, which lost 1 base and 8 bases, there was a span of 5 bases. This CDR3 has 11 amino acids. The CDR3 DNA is TGTGCCAGCAGCTTAGTTAGGGAAGCTTTCTTT. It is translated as CASSLVREAFF.